This TCR beta chain derives from a study of blood T cell repertoires in COVID-19. The length of the CDR3 is 14 residues. V dropped 4 bases and J dropped 0 bases, with 9 bases sitting between them. The germline V gene has CDR1 SGHRS and CDR2 YFSETQ. Original methodology: Researchers report that nucleated cell counts were estimated from reference gene primer amplification. TCRdb keeps only in-frame clones here, not all; method: immunoSEQ multiplex PCR. D and trimming come from the DNA, and the V and J calls and clone size come from that table. The sample contains 250,000 to 350,000 clones, roughly 90% of which appear only once.

The sequence was collected from a man between 25 and 39 years old with acute or convalescent COVID-19. The sequenced sample consisted of peripheral blood. The J gene is TRBJ2-3, the V gene TRBV5-1, with unresolved D. CDR3 loop: CASSLEFSTDTQYF. DNA of the CDR3: TGCGCCAGCAGCCTAGAATTTAGCACAGATACGCAGTATTTT.